This is a list of T cell receptor beta chains from one sample in a study of regulatory T cells in long-lasting Graves disease. One entry per CDR3 protein, called by TCRdb with MiXCR from the multiplex PCR reads. The sample has 560,000 or so distinct CDR3 sequences, about 16% seen once. A further study also used this sample, focusing on T cells in Graves' hyperthyroidism and ophthalmopathy.

This sample comprised peripheral blood mononuclear cells (PBMCs), obtained at new diagnosis, from a patient treated with antithyroid drugs. These receptor sequences come from a man aged 18 to 35 with Graves disease. The CDR3 runs from the conserved cysteine through the conserved F or W. Each record gives: D gene, J gene, V gene, clone size, CDR3 DNA, CDR3 protein. The D gene is left open where the match is weak. Some rows have no size entry. The others give once, few or many, or a class for an expanded clone.

>NA|TRBJ1-1|TRBV28|many
TGTGCCAGCAGTTTATATACGGGGGCTGACACTGAAGCTTTCTTT
CASSLYTGADTEAFF
>NA|TRBJ2-7|TRBV6-1|many
TGTGCCAGCAGCCTGGGACTGGCGTACTACGAGCAGTACTTC
CASSLGLAYYEQYF
>TRBD1|TRBJ2-7|TRBV30|many
TGTGCCTGGAACAGGGGGATTGAGCAGTACTTC
CAWNRGIEQYF
>NA|TRBJ2-5|TRBV20-1|NA
TGCAGTGCCGGAGAAGCGGTGGAGACCCAGTACTTC
CSAGEAVETQYF
>NA|TRBJ1-3|TRBV6-1|NA
TGTGCCAGCAGTGGGGGCGGACGGCGAGGAAACACCATATATTTT
CASSGGGRRGNTIYF
>TRBD1|TRBJ1-1|TRBV19|few
TGTGCCAGTACCCGGACAGGGAAGGGCACTGAAGCTTTCTTT
CASTRTGKGTEAFF
>NA|TRBJ1-5|TRBV5-5|NA
TGCAATCGGGACCCAGGGCATCAGCCCCAGCATTTT
CNRDPGHQPQHF
>NA|TRBJ2-2|TRBV9|NA
TGTGCCAGCAGCCCCTCCCCCTCGGGCACCGGGGAGCTGTTTTTT
CASSPSPSGTGELFF
>NA|TRBJ2-1|TRBV7-8|many
TGTGCCAGCAGCTGGACAGTCAATGAGCAGTTCTTC
CASSWTVNEQFF
>TRBD1|TRBJ1-5|TRBV20-1|NA
TGCAGTGCTGGACAGGGGAGTGAGCCCCAGCATTTT
CSAGQGSEPQHF
>NA|TRBJ2-7|TRBV20-1|NA
TGCAGTGCTAGAATGTGGTCATATCAAGTGAAAGAGCAGTACTTC
CSARMWSYQVKEQYF
>NA|TRBJ2-7|TRBV3-1|few
TGTGCCAGCAGCCAAGAGGGACACCACGAGCAGTACTTC
CASSQEGHHEQYF
>TRBD1|TRBJ1-1|TRBV5-1|many
TGTGCCAGCAGCTTGGACAGGGGAGGAGGCACTGAAGCTTTCTTT
CASSLDRGGGTEAFF
>TRBD1|TRBJ1-2|TRBV12-5|few
TGTGCTAGTGGTTTGCCCCTGGGGACAGGGGGTCCCGTAGTCTATGGCTACACCTTC
CASGLPLGTGGPVVYGYTF
>TRBD2|TRBJ2-2|TRBV7-3|NA
TGTGCCAGCAGCTTAAATGCGGGACTATTGAACACCGGGGAGCTGTTTTTT
CASSLNAGLLNTGELFF
>NA|TRBJ1-2|TRBV30|NA
TGTGCCCGCGAAGAAACAGCTAACTATGGCTACACCTTC
CAREETANYGYTF
>NA|TRBJ1-2|TRBV7-9|NA
TGTGCCAGCAGCTTGGGGACGGATAACTATGGCTACACCTTC
CASSLGTDNYGYTF